These 24 T cell receptor beta chains were all obtained from the same sample, sequenced in a study of T cells expressing NK-cell markers. TCRdb reprocessed the 5' RACE reads, with one entry per CDR3 protein and no DNA. The table for this sample gives about 300,000 distinct CDR3 sequences. Sequenced input: blood T cells: a sorted CD56 or NKG2C T cell subset, CD4+ or CD8+ T cells, or bulk PBMC T cells (not recorded which). The receptors were gathered from a woman aged 18-70 years in good health.

The V gene is TRBV30, the J gene TRBJ1-5; TCRdb proposes TRBD1, but this gene call is untestable without DNA. CDR1 and CDR2 from the germline V gene are GTSNPN and SVGIG (reference sequence). The CDR3 runs to 14 residues. The CDR3 here is CAWSAGTVLQPQHF.

The CDR3 here is CATSGGSGGRITDTQYF. V usage is TRBV15 and J usage is TRBJ2-3; TCRdb's D call, TRBD2, is unchecked because there is no DNA. There are 17 residues in the CDR3. Germline V lookup: CDR1 LNHNV, CDR2 YYDKDF (reference sequence).

This chain connects TRBV20-1 to TRBJ1-2; there is no DNA to check the TCRdb D call of TRBD1. CDR3 length equals 12 residues. The germline V gene has CDR1 DFQATT and CDR2 SNEGSKA (reference sequence). This CDR3 is CSAAGQGYGYTF.

CDR3 residues: CSATLWGGGADNEQFF. This chain uses TRBV20-1 with TRBJ2-1; TCRdb's D call of TRBD2 is untestable without DNA. This CDR3 has 16 amino acids. CDR1 and CDR2 (germline): DFQATT, SNEGSKA (reference sequence).

This chain connects TRBV6-1 to TRBJ2-5; TCRdb indicates TRBD1, and absent DNA this call remains unverified. The germline gives CDR1 MNHNS, CDR2 SASEGT. There are 14 residues in the CDR3. This CDR3 is CASSPGGIQETQYF.

This sequence joins TRBV28 and TRBJ2-7. This CDR3 contains 12 residues. The V gene's germline CDR1 is MDHEN and CDR2 SYDVKM. This chain's CDR3 is CASVHRTYEQYF.

V usage is TRBV3-1 and J usage is TRBJ1-5; the TCRdb call, TRBD1, lacks DNA for checking. CDR3 length: 14 residues. The germline CDR1 and CDR2 sequences are LGHDT and YNNKEL (reference sequence). The CDR3 reads CASSQRGHDQPQHF.

V usage is TRBV5-1 and J usage is TRBJ2-3; the TCRdb D gene call, TRBD2, has no DNA to confirm it. The CDR3 is 15 residues long. CDR1 is SGHRS, CDR2 YFSETQ, per germline. CDR3 protein: CASRDMRGLGDTQYF.

This chain uses TRBV12-5 with TRBJ2-5; TCRdb calls TRBD2, which cannot be checked without DNA. This CDR3 is built from 14 residues. Germline CDR1 and CDR2: LGHNT and FRNRAP. The CDR3 reads CASGSHGPGETQYF.

This chain links TRBV20-1 with TRBJ1-5; TCRdb selects TRBD1, and the lack of DNA leaves this call unchecked. CDR3 length equals 14 residues. Germline CDR1 and CDR2: DFQATT and SNEGSKA (reference sequence). CDR3 residues: CSAGASRTYQPQHF.

The CDR3 here is CTSSQATGLAPLGDEQYF. The chain combines TRBV1 with TRBJ2-7; without DNA, the TCRdb call of TRBD2 cannot be checked. TRBV1 is a pseudogene locus. CDR3 length equals 18 residues.

V is TRBV3-1 and J is TRBJ2-2; the D gene TCRdb calls, TRBD2, cannot be checked with no DNA. Germline V gene lookup returns CDR1 LGHDT and CDR2 YNNKEL (reference sequence). The CDR3 extends over 17 amino acids. The CDR3 here is CASSQGGPGRIAGELFF. Based on the CDR3 plus reference TRBV3-1 and TRBJ2-2, the full variable domain is DTAVSQTPKYLVTQMGNDKSIKCEQNLGHDTMYWYKQDSKKFLKIMFSYNNKELIINETVPNRFSPKSPDKAHLNLHINSLELGDSAVYFCASSQGGPGRIAGELFFGEGSRLTVL.

The rearrangement joins TRBV10-2 to TRBJ2-7; TCRdb designates TRBD1, a call that cannot be tested without DNA. Germline V CDR1 and CDR2: WSHSY, SAAADI. The length of the CDR3 is 12 residues. CDR3 residues: CASSEALGEQYF.

This sequence joins TRBV29-1 and TRBJ2-2; TCRdb designates TRBD2, a call that cannot be tested without DNA. The germline CDR1 and CDR2 sequences are SQVTM and ANQGSEA. CDR3 length: 14 residues. CDR3: CSAGGGSNTGELFF.

The J gene is TRBJ2-2, the V gene TRBV15; the D call of TRBD1 rests on TCRdb alone, since no DNA is present to check it. From germline, CDR1 is LNHNV and CDR2 YYDKDF (reference sequence). This CDR3 has 15 amino acids. This CDR3 is CATSARTGGSGELFF.

This chain links TRBV4-3 with TRBJ1-4; TCRdb designates TRBD1, a call that cannot be tested without DNA. The CDR3 extends over 15 amino acids. Germline CDR1 is LGHNA and CDR2 is YSLEER. The CDR3 protein is CASSQDSGVFEKLFF.

This rearrangement joins TRBV5-1 to TRBJ2-1; TCRdb proposes TRBD1, but this gene call is untestable without DNA. Germline lookup yields CDR1 SGHRS and CDR2 YFSETQ. The CDR3 spans 16 residues. The chain's CDR3 is CASSPWAASSYNEQFF.

The chain combines TRBV21-1 with TRBJ1-2; TCRdb returns TRBD1, unconfirmable since there is no DNA. TRBV21-1 constitutes a pseudogene. The CDR3 has 13 residues. This chain's CDR3 is CASSRPLFHGYTF.

V usage is TRBV18 and J usage is TRBJ2-3. CDR3 length: 15 residues. CDR1 is KGHSH and CDR2 is LQKENI in the germline V gene. CDR3 sequence reads: CASSPFEGWADTQYF.

The chain couples TRBV20-1 to TRBJ2-2; TCRdb calls TRBD1, which cannot be checked without DNA. The CDR3 is made up of 15 amino acids. Germline CDR1 is DFQATT and CDR2 is SNEGSKA (reference sequence). CDR3: CSARKFGDQTGELFF.

V and J are TRBV20-1 and TRBJ2-1; as DNA is missing, the TRBD1 call by TCRdb cannot be tested. CDR3 length equals 13 residues. Germline assignment: CDR1 DFQATT and CDR2 SNEGSKA (reference sequence). CDR3 amino acids: CSVRAAGNNEQFF.

The chain employs TRBV20-1 and TRBJ1-1; TCRdb proposes TRBD1, but this gene call is untestable without DNA. The CDR3 runs 14 residues. Germline values: CDR1 DFQATT, CDR2 SNEGSKA (reference sequence). The CDR3 loop reads CSASVAGVGTEAFF.

CDR3 amino acids: CASSRQTGGTDTQYF. The rearrangement joins TRBV7-2 to TRBJ2-3; lacking DNA, the TRBD2 call made by TCRdb goes unchecked. This CDR3 contains 15 residues. The germline V gene encodes CDR1 SGHTA and CDR2 FQGNSA.

The chain carries TRBV6-5 and TRBJ2-7; TCRdb picks TRBD2, but there is no DNA to check that call. The V gene's germline CDR1 is MNHEY and CDR2 SVGAGI. This CDR3 comprises 17 residues. The CDR3 loop reads CASSYSMVGGSNYEQYF.